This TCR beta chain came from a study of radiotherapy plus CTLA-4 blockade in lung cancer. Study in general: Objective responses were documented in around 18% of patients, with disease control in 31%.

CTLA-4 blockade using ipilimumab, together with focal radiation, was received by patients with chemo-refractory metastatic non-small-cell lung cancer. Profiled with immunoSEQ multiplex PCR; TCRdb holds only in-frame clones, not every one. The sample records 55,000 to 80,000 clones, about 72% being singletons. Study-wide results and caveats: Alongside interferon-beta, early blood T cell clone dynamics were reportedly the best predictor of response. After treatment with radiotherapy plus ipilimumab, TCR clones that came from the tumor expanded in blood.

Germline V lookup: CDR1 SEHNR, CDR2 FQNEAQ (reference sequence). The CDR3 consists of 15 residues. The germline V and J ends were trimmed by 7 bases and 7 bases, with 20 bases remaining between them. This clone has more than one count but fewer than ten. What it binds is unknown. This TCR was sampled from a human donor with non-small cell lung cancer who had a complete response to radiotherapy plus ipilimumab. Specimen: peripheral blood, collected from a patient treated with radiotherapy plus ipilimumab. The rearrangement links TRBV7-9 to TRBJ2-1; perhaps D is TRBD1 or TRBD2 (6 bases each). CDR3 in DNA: TGTGCCAGCACCTATCCGGGGGCCGGGTGGAATGAGCAGTTCTTC. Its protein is CASTYPGAGWNEQFF.